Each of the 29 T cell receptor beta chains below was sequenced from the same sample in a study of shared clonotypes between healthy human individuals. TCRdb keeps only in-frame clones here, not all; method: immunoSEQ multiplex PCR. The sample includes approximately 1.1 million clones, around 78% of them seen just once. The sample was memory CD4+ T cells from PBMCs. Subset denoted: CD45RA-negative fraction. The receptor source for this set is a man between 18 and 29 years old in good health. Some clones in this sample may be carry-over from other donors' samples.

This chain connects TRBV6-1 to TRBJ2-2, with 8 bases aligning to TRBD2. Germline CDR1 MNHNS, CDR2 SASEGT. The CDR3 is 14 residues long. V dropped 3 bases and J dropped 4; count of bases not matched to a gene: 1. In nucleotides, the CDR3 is TGTGCCAGCAGTGACGGGAGGGCCACCGGGGAGCTGTTTTTT. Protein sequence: CASSDGRATGELFF.

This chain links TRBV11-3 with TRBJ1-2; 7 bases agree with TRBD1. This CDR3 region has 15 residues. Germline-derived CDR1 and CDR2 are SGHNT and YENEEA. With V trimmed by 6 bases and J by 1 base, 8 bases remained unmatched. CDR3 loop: CASRRLDRVNYGYTF. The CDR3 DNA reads TGTGCCAGCAGACGACTCGACAGGGTTAACTATGGCTACACCTTC.

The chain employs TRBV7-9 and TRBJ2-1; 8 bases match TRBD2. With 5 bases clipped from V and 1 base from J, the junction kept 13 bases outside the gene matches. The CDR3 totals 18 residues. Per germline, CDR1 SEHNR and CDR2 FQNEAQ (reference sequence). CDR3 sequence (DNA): TGTGCCAGCAGCCACCCCCAGCGGGAGACCTCATCCTACAATGAGCAGTTCTTC. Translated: CASSHPQRETSSYNEQFF. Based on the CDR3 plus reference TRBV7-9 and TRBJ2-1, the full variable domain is DTGVSQNPRHKITKRGQNVTFRCDPISEHNRLYWYRQTLGQGPEFLTYFQNEAQLEKSRLLSDRFSAERPKGSFSTLEIQRTEQGDSAMYLCASSHPQRETSSYNEQFFGPGTRLTVL.

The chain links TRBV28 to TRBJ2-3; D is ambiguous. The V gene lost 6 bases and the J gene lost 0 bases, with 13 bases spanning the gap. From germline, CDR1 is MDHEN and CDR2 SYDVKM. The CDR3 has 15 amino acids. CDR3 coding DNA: TGTGCCAGCAGCCCGATACGGTCCAGCACAGATACGCAGTATTTT. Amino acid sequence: CASSPIRSSTDTQYF.

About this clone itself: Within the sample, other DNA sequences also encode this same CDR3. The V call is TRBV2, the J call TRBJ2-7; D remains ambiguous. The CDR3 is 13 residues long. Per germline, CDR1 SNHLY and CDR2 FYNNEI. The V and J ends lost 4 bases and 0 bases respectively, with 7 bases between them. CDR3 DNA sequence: TGTGCCAGCAGTGGGGTGGGCTCCTACGAGCAGTACTTC. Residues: CASSGVGSYEQYF.

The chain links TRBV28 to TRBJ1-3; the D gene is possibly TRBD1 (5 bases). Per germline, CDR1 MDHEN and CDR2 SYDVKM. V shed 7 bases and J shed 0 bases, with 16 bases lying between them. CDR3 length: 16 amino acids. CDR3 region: CASTNGGFHSGNTIYF. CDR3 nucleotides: TGTGCCAGCACCAACGGGGGGTTCCACTCTGGAAACACCATATATTTT.

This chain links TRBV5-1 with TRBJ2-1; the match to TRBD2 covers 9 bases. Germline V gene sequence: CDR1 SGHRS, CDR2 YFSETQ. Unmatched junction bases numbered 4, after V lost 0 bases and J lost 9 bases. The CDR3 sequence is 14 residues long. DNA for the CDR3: TGCGCCAGCAGCTTGGTAGCGGGAGCGGTTGAGCAGTTCTTC. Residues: CASSLVAGAVEQFF.

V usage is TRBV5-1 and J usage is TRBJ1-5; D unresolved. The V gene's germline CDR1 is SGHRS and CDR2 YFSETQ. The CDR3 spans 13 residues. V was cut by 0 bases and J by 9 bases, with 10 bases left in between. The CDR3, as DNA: TGCGCCAGCAGCTTGGACAGCCGAGCGCCCCAGCATTTT. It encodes CASSLDSRAPQHF.

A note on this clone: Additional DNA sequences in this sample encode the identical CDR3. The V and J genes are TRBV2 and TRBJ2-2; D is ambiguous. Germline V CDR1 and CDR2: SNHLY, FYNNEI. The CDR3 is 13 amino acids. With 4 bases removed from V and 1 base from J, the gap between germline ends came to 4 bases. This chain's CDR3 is CASSGENTGELFF. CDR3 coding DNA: TGTGCCAGCAGTGGCGAGAACACCGGGGAGCTGTTTTTT.

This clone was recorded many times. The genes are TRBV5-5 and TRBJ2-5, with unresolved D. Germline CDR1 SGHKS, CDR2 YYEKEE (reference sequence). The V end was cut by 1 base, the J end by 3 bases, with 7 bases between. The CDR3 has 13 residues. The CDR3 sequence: CASSLYSEETQYF. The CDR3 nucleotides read TGTGCCAGCAGCTTGTACTCCGAAGAGACCCAGTACTTC.

The CDR3: CASSFGQGTGELFF. As DNA, the CDR3 is TGTGCCAGCAGCTTCGGACAGGGGACCGGGGAGCTGTTTTTT. The rearrangement links TRBV7-3 to TRBJ2-2; 9 bases match TRBD1. The length of the CDR3 is 14 residues. The J segment lost 5 bases and the V segment lost 3 bases, leaving 1 base of the junction unmatched. Germline-derived CDR1 and CDR2 are SGHTA and FQGTGA.

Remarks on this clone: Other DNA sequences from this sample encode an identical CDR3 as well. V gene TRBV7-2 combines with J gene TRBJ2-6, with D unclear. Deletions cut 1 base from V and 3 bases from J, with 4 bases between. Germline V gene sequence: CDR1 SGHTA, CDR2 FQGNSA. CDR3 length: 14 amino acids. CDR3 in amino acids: CASSLGGGANVLTF. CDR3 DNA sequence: TGTGCCAGCAGCTTAGGAGGTGGGGCCAACGTCCTGACTTTC.

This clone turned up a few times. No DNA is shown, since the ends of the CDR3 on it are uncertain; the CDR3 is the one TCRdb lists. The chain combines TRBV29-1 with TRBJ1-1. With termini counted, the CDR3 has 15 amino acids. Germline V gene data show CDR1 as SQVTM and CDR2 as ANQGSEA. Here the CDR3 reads CSVGPGGGMNTEAFF.

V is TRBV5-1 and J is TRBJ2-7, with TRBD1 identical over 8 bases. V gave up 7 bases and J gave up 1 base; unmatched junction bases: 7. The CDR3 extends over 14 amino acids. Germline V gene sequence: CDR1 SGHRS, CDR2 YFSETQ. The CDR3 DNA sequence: TGCGCCAGCGCTGGGCAGGGGGCTTCCTACGAGCAGTACTTC. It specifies CASAGQGASYEQYF.

Here the CDR3 reads CASSFKYQETQYF. DNA for the CDR3: TGTGCCAGCAGTTTTAAGTACCAAGAGACCCAGTACTTC. J is TRBJ2-5 and V is TRBV27; D is undetermined. Between the trimmed V and J ends, which lost 3 bases and 0 bases, there was a span of 5 bases. The CDR3 has 13 residues. Looked up from germline, CDR1 is MNHEY and CDR2 is SMNVEV (reference sequence).

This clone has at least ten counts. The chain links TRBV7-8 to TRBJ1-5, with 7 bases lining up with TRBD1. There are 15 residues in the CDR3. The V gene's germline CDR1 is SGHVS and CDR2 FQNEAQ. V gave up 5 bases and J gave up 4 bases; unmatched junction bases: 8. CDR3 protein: CASSPTRTGNQPQHF. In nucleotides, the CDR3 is TGTGCCAGCAGCCCTACCCGGACAGGTAATCAGCCCCAGCATTTT.

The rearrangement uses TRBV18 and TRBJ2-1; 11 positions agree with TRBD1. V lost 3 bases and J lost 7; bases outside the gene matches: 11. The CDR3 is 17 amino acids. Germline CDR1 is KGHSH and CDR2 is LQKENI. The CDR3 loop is CASSPINSGQGVNEQFF. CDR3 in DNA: TGTGCCAGCTCACCGATTAACTCGGGACAGGGGGTAAATGAGCAGTTCTTC. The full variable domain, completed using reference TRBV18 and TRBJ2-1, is NAGVMQNPRHLVRRRGQEARLRCSPMKGHSHVYWYRQLPEEGLKFMVYLQKENIIDESGMPKERFSAEFPKEGPSILRIQQVVRGDSAAYFCASSPINSGQGVNEQFFGPGTRLTVL.

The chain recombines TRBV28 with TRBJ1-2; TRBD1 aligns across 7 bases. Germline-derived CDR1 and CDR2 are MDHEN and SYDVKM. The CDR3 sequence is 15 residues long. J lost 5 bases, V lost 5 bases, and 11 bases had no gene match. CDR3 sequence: CASSPPSRQGYGYTF. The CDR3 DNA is TGTGCCAGCAGTCCCCCCTCCCGACAGGGATATGGCTACACCTTC.

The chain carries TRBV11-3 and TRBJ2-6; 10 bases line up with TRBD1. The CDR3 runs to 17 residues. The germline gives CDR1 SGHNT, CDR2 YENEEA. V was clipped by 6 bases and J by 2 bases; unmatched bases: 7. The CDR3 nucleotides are TGTGCCAGCAGTTCGGGACAGGGGACGCCTGGGGCCAACGTCCTGACTTTC. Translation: CASSSGQGTPGANVLTF.

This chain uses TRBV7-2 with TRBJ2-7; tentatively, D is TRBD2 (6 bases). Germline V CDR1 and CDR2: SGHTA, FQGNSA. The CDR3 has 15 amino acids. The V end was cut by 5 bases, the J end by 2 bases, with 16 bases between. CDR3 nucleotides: TGTGCCAGCAGCCCCCGGGCGGGGATGACCTACGAGCAGTACTTC. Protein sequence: CASSPRAGMTYEQYF.

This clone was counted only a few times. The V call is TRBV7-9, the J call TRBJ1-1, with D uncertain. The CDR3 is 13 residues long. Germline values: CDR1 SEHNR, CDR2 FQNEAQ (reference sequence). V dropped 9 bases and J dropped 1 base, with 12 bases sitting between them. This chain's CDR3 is CASGLPPNTEAFF. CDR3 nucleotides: TGTGCCAGTGGGCTCCCTCCGAACACTGAAGCTTTCTTT.

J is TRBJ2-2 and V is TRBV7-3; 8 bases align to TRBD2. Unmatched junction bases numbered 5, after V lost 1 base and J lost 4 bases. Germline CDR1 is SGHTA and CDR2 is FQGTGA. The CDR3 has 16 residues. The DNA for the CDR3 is TGTGCCAGCAGCTTAAGTCCGGGAGGGACCACCGGGGAGCTGTTTTTT. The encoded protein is CASSLSPGGTTGELFF.

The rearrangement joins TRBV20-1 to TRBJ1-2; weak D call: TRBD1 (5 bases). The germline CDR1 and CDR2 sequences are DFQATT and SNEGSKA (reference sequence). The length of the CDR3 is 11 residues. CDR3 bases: TGCAGGGGAGGGACCGCTAGAGGCTACACCTTC. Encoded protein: CRGGTARGYTF.

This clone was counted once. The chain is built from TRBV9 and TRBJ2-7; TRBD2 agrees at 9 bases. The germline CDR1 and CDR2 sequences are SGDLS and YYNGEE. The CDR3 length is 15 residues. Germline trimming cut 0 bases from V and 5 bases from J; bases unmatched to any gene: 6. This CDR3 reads CASSVGLAGSDEQYF. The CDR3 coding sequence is TGTGCCAGCAGCGTAGGGCTAGCGGGATCCGACGAGCAGTACTTC. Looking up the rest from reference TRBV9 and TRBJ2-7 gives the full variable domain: DSGVTQTPKHLITATGQRVTLRCSPRSGDLSVYWYQQSLDQGLQFLIQYYNGEERAKGNILERFSAQQFPDLHSELNLSSLELGDSALYFCASSVGLAGSDEQYFGPGTRLTVT.

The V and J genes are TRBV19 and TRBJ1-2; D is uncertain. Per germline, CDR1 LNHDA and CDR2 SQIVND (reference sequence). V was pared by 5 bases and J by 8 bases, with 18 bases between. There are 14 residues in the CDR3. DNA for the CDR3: TGTGCCAGTAGTCTTAAGCGGAGTTTGAGGGGCTACACCTTC. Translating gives CASSLKRSLRGYTF.

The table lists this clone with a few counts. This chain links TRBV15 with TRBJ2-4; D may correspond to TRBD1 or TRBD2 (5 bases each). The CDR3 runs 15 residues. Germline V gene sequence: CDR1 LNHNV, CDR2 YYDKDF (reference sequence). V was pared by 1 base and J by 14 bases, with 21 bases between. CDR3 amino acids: CATSRGGVEGSPKYF. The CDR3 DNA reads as TGTGCCACCAGCAGAGGAGGGGTGGAAGGGTCCCCCAAGTACTTC.

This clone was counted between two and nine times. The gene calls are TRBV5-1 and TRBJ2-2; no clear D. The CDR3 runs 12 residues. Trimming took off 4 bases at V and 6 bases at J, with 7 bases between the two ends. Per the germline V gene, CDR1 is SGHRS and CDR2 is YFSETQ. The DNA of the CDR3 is TGCGCCAGCAGCGCACCTCCCGGGGAGCTGTTTTTT. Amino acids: CASSAPPGELFF.

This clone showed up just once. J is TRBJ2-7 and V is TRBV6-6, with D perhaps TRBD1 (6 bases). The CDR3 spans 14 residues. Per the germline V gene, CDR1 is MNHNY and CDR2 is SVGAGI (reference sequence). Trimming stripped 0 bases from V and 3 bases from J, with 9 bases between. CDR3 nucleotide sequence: TGTGCCAGCAGTTACTCGGCAGGGGACTACGAGCAGTACTTC. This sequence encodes CASSYSAGDYEQYF.

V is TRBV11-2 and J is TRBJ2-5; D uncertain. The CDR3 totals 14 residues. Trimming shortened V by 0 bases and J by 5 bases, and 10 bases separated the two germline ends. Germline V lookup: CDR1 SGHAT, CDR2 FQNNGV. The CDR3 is CASSLERQSETQYF. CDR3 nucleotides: TGTGCCAGCAGCTTAGAGCGTCAATCGGAGACCCAGTACTTC.